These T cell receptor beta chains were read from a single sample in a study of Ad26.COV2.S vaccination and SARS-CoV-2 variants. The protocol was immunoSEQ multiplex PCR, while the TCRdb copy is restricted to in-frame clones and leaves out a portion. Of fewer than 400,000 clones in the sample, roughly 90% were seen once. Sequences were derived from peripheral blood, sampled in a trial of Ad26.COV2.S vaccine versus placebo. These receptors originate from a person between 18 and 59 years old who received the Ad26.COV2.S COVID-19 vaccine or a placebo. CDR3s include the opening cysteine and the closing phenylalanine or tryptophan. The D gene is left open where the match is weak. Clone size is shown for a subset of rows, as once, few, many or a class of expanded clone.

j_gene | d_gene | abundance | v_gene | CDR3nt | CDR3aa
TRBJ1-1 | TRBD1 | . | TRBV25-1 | TGTGCCAGCAGTGAATCCCAGGGGGGTGGGAACAATGAAGCTTTCTTT | CASSESQGGGNNEAFF
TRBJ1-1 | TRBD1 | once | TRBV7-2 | TGTGCCAGCAGCTTAGTGGGACAGGGAACTGAAGCTTTCTTT | CASSLVGQGTEAFF
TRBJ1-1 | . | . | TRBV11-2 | TGTGCCAGCAGCTCTAGGACGGAACCTGAAGCTTTCTTT | CASSSRTEPEAFF
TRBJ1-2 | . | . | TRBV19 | TGTGCCAGTAGTCGCAGGGCGGGGTATGGCTACACCTTC | CASSRRAGYGYTF
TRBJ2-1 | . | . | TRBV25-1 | TGTGCCAGCAGGACGCCGCGGGGCGGGCGAGGGGATGAGCAGTTCTTC | CASRTPRGGRGDEQFF
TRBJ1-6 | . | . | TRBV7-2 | TGTGCCAGCAGCCTACTGGGAACGGGAAATTCACCCCTCCACTTT | CASSLLGTGNSPLHF
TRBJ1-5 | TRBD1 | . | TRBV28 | TGTGCCAGCAGCTCCTCCGGGACAGGGAATATTTGGCGCAATCAGCCCCAGCATTTT | CASSSSGTGNIWRNQPQHF
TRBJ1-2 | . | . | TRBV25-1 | TGTGCCAGCAGACGTCGACACTACCTTACCTCTAACTATGGCTACACCTTC | CASRRRHYLTSNYGYTF
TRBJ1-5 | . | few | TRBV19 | TGTGCCAGTAGTACAACAGAGGGCAATCAGCCCCAGCATTTT | CASSTTEGNQPQHF
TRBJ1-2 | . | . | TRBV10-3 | TGTGCCATCAGTGAGTCGGTTAACTATGGCTACACCTTC | CAISESVNYGYTF
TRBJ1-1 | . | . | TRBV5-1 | TGCGCCAGCAGCTTGGAAGGGAACCCTGAAGCTTTCTTT | CASSLEGNPEAFF
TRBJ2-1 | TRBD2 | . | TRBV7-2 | TGTGCCAGCAGCCCCATTAGACTAGCGGATCACAATGAGCAGTTCTTC | CASSPIRLADHNEQFF
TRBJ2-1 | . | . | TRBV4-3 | TGCGCCAGCAGCCAAGTGGGGTCGACCAATGAGCAGTTCTTC | CASSQVGSTNEQFF
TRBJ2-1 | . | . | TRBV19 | TGTGCCAGTAGTATTCCCGACAGACCCTACTACAATGAGCAGTTCTTC | CASSIPDRPYYNEQFF
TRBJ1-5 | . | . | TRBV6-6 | TGTGCCAGCAGTTACAAGGATCAGCCCCAGCATTTT | CASSYKDQPQHF
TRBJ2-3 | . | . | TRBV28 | TGTGCCAGCAGTAGCCCGGGGGCACAATCAGATACGCAGTATTTT | CASSSPGAQSDTQYF
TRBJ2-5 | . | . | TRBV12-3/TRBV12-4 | TGTGCCAGCAGCCCACCCGGGGAGACCCAGTACTTC | CASSPPGETQYF
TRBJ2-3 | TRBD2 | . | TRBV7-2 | TGTGCCAGCAGCTTGGGGACTAGCATAGATACGCAGTATTTT | CASSLGTSIDTQYF
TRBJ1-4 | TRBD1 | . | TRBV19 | TGTGCCAGTAGCACCCAGGGGGATAGAATCGCTAATGAAAAACTGTTTTTT | CASSTQGDRIANEKLFF
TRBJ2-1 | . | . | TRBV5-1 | TGCGCCAGCAGCCCGACTAGGGAGAGCTCCTACAATGAGCAGTTCTTC | CASSPTRESSYNEQFF
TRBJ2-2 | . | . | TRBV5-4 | TGTGCCAGCAGCTTGATAAGGGGGGCCGCCGGGGAGCTGTTTTTT | CASSLIRGAAGELFF
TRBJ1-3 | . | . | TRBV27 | TGTGCCAGCGGGGACTTGGGGGCCTACTCTGGAAACACCATATATTTT | CASGDLGAYSGNTIYF
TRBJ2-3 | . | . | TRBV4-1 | TGCGCCAGCAGCCAAGATGGCGGAGATACGCAGTATTTT | CASSQDGGDTQYF
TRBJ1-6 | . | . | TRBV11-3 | TGTGCCAGCAGCGCTGATAGCTCCTATAATTCACCCCTCCACTTT | CASSADSSYNSPLHF
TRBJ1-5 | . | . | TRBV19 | TGTGCCAGTAGTTCCCGTCAGTATAGCAATCAGCCCCAGCATTTT | CASSSRQYSNQPQHF
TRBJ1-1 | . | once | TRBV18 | TGTGCCAGCTCACCACTATCTGGGAGTGGCAGGGCGAACACTGAAGCTTTCTTT | CASSPLSGSGRANTEAFF
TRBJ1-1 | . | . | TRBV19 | TGTGCCAGTAGTATTGGGGCAGGGAGCACTGAAGCTTTCTTT | CASSIGAGSTEAFF
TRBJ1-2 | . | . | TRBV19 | TGTGCCAGTATGGGAGGGACGGCTAACTATGGCTACACCTTC | CASMGGTANYGYTF
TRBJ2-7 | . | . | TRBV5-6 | TGTGCCAGCAGCTCCAAAATGTACACGGAGCAGATTGAGGGCGAGCAGTACTTC | CASSSKMYTEQIEGEQYF
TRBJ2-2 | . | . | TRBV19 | TGTGCCGTCAAGTGGGGGGGCACCACCGGGGAGCTGTTTTTT | CAVKWGGTTGELFF
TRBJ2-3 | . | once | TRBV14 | TGTGCCAGCAGCCAAGATAGTACCAAGTTAGATACGCAGTATTTT | CASSQDSTKLDTQYF
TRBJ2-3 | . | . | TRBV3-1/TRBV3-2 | TGTGCCAGCAGGATAATAACTCCAACAGGGGGGGTAGGGACAGATACGCAGTATTTT | CASRIITPTGGVGTDTQYF
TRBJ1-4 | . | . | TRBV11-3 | TGTGCCAGCAGCTTAGCGGAACAGGGTGGGGAAAAACTGTTTTTT | CASSLAEQGGEKLFF
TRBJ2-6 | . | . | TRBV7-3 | TGTGCCAGCAGCCCCCGGTTACGGTTCTCTGGGGCCAACGTCCTGACTTTC | CASSPRLRFSGANVLTF
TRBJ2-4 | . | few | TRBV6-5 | TGTGCCAGCAGTTACTCGGGGACCGTAGCCAAAAACATTCAGTACTTC | CASSYSGTVAKNIQYF
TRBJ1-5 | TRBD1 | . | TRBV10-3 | TGTGCCATCAGTGCCGGACAGGGTACGCAGCCCCAGCATTTT | CAISAGQGTQPQHF
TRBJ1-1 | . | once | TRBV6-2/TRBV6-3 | TGTGCCAGCAGTTCTTTCTCCGACACCGAAGCTTTCTTT | CASSSFSDTEAFF
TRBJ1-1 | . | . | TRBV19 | TGTGCCAGTAGTATTACCGGGATCGCTTTCTTT | CASSITGIAFF
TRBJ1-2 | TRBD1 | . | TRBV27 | TGTGCCAGCAGTTTGATGGGAGGGGGCGAGTGGGTCTATGGCTACACCTTC | CASSLMGGGEWVYGYTF
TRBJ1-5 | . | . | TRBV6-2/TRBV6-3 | TGTGCCAGCAGTTACTTAGGATATCAGCCCCAGCATTTT | CASSYLGYQPQHF
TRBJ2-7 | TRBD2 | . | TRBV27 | TGTGCCAGCAGCTACAAAGCCAGGGAGGGTAACGAGCAGTACTTC | CASSYKAREGNEQYF
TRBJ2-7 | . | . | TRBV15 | TGTGCCACCAGCAGAGAGCAGGCCTACGAGCAGTACTTC | CATSREQAYEQYF
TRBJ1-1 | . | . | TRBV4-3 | TGCGCCAGCAGAACCTCAGGGAACACTGAAGCTTTCTTT | CASRTSGNTEAFF
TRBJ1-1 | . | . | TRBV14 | TGTGCCAGCAGCCAAATGGGTAGGGAAGCTTTCTTT | CASSQMGREAFF
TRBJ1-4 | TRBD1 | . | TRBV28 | TGTGCCAGCAGACCTAAGACAGGGAAACCTAATGAAAAACTGTTTTTT | CASRPKTGKPNEKLFF
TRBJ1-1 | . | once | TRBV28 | TGTGCCAGCACCTTCGGCGGACGGTCTGAAGCTTTCTTT | CASTFGGRSEAFF
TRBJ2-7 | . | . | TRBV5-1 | TGCGCCAGCAGCTTGGCGGGCGGCTCCTACGAGCAGTACTTC | CASSLAGGSYEQYF
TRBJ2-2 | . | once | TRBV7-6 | TGTGCCAGCAGCTTAGGTTATGGGATGGCAACCGGGGAGCTGTTTTTT | CASSLGYGMATGELFF
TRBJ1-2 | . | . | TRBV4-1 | TGCGCCAGCAGCCAAGATAGGGGGTTTCGGTTTGGCTATGGCTACACCTTC | CASSQDRGFRFGYGYTF
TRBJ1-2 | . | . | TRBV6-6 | TGTGCCAGCAGTCCTGGGGACTACACCTTC | CASSPGDYTF
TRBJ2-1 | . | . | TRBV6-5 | TGTGCCAGCAGTTACTCTTGGGGGCTTGGCAATGAGCAGTTCTTC | CASSYSWGLGNEQFF
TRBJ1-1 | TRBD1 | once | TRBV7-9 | TGTGCCAGCAGCTTAGGGAGGTACAGGGGGCGAGCTACGACTGAAGCTTTCTTT | CASSLGRYRGRATTEAFF
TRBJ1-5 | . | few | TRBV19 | TGTGCCAGTAGTATCGGGCGGTATGGCAATCAGCCCCAGCATTTT | CASSIGRYGNQPQHF
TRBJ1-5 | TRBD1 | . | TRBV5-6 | TGTGCCAGCAGCTTGGACAGGGGGAGGGATCAGCCCCAGCATTTT | CASSLDRGRDQPQHF
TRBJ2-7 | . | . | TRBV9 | TGTGCCAGCAGCCGGGACGGCTACGAGCAGTACTTC | CASSRDGYEQYF
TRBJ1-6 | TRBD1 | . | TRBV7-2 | TGTGCCAGCAGCTCTCCAGGGGGCAATTCACCCCTCCACTTT | CASSSPGGNSPLHF
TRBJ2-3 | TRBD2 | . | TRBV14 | TGTGCCAGCAGCCTAGAGACTAGCGGGCCGGGCACAGATACGCAGTATTTT | CASSLETSGPGTDTQYF
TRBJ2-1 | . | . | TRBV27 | TGTGCCAGCAGTTTTGCCGAGGACTCCTACAATGAGCAGTTCTTC | CASSFAEDSYNEQFF
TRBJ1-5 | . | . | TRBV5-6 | TGTGCCAGCAGCCCGGGACGGTTCCCCAATCAGCCCCAGCATTTT | CASSPGRFPNQPQHF
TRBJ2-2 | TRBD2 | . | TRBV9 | TGTGCCAGCAGCGTAGCCCCAGCGGGAGGGCCCGAGGAGCTGTTTTTT | CASSVAPAGGPEELFF